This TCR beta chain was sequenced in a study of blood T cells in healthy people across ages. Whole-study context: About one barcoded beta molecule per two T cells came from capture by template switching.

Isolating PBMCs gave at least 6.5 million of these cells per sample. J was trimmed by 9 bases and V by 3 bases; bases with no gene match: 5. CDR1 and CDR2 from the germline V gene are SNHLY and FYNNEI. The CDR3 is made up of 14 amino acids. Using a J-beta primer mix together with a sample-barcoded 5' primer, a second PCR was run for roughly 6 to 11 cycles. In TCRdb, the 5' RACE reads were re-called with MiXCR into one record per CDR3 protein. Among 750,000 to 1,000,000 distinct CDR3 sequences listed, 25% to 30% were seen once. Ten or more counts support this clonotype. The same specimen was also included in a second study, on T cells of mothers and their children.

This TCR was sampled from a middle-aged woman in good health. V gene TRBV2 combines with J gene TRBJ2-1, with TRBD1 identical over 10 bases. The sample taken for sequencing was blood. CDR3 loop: CASSDMGQGIEQFF. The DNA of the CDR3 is TGTGCCAGCAGTGACATGGGACAGGGGATTGAGCAGTTCTTC.